This entry is about one T cell receptor beta chain. Its cognate antigen is unknown. The method was immunoSEQ multiplex PCR; TCRdb's version includes in-frame clones alone and lacks a portion of them. Here the sample spans about 240,000 clones, approximately 83% being singletons. The sample is drawn from a study of cytomegalovirus exposure and HLA in healthy donors. V lost 3 bases, J lost 1 base, and 10 bases lay in between. CDR1 is MDHEN and CDR2 is SYDVKM in the germline V gene. The CDR3 runs 15 residues. Separation from the roughly 700-subject first cohort characterized the 120-subject validation cohort, to which the donors belonged. Study-wide results and limits: In vitro, three CMV-associated chains proved specific for CMV antigens. The study flagged some 180 TCR beta chains as cytomegalovirus-associated.

Sequencing was performed on PBMCs. The V and J genes are TRBV28 and TRBJ1-5; D is possibly TRBD1 (5 bases). The receptor's source is a woman aged 25 to 45 in good health and CMV-seropositive. The CDR3 loop reads CASSLGGVSNQPQHF. The DNA for the CDR3 is TGTGCCAGCAGTTTGGGGGGAGTCAGCAATCAGCCCCAGCATTTT.